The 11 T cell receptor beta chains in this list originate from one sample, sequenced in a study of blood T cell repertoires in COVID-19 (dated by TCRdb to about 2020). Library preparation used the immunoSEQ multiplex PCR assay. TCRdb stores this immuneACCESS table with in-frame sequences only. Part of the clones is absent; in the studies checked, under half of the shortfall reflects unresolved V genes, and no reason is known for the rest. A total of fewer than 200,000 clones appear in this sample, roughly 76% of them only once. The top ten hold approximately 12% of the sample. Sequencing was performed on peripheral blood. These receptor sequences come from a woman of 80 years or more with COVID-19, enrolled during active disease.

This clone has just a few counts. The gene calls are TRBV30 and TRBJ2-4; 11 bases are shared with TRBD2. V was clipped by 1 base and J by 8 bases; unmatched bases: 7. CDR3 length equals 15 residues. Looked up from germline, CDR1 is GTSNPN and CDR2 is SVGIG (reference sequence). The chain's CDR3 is CAWSAKLAGAYIQYF. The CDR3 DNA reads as TGTGCCTGGAGTGCTAAACTAGCGGGGGCTTACATTCAGTACTTC.

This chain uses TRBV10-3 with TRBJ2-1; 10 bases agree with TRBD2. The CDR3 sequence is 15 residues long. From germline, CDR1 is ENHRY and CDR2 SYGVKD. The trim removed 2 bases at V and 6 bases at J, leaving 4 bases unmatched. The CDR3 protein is CAISEGTSASNEQFF. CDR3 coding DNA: TGTGCCATCAGTGAGGGGACTAGCGCCAGCAATGAGCAGTTCTTC.

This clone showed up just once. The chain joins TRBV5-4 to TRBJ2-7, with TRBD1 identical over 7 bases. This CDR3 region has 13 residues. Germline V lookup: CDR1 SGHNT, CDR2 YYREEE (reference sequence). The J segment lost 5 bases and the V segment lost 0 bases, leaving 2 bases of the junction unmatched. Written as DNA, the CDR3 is TGTGCCAGCAGCTTGGGACAGGGAAACGAGCAGTACTTC. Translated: CASSLGQGNEQYF.

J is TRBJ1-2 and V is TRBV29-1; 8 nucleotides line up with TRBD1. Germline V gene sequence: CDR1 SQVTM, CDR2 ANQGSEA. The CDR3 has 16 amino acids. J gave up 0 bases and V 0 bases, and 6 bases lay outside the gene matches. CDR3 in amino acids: CSVEDDRGIPNYGYTF. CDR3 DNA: TGCAGCGTTGAAGACGACAGGGGAATACCTAACTATGGCTACACCTTC. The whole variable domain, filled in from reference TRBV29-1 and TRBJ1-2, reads SAVISQKPSRDICQRGTSLTIQCQVDSQVTMMFWYRQQPGQSLTLIATANQGSEATYESGFVIDKFPISRPNLTFSTLTVSNMSPEDSSIYLCSVEDDRGIPNYGYTFGSGTRLTVV.

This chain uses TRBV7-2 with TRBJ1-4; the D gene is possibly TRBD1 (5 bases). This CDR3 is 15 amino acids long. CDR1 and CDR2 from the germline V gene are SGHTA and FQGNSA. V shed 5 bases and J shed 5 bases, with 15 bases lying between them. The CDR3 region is CASSGRTGGNEKLFF. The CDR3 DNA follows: TGTGCCAGCAGCGGAAGGACCGGGGGAAATGAAAAACTGTTTTTT. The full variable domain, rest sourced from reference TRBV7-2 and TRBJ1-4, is GAGVSQSPSNKVTEKGKDVELRCDPISGHTALYWYRQSLGQGLEFLIYFQGNSAPDKSGLPSDRFSAERTGGSVSTLTIQRTQQEDSAVYLCASSGRTGGNEKLFFGSGTQLSVL.

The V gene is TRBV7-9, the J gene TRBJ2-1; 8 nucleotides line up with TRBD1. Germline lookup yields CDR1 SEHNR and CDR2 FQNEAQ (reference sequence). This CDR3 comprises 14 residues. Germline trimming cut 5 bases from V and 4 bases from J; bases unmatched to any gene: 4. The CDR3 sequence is CASSTRQGYNEQFF. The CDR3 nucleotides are TGTGCCAGCAGCACACGACAGGGGTACAATGAGCAGTTCTTC. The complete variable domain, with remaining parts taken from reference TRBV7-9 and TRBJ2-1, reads DTGVSQNPRHKITKRGQNVTFRCDPISEHNRLYWYRQTLGQGPEFLTYFQNEAQLEKSRLLSDRFSAERPKGSFSTLEIQRTEQGDSAMYLCASSTRQGYNEQFFGPGTRLTVL.

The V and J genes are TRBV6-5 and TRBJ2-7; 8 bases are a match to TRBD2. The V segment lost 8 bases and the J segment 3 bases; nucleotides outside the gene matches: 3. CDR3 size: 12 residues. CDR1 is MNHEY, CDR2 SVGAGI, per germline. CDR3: CASRGGSYEQYF. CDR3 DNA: TGTGCCAGCCGGGGGGGTAGCTACGAGCAGTACTTC.

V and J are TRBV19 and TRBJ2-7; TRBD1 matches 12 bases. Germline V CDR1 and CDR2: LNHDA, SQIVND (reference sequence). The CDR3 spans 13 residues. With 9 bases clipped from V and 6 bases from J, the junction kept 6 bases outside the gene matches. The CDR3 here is CASRGQGAFEQYF. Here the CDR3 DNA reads TGTGCCAGCCGGGGACAGGGGGCCTTCGAGCAGTACTTC.

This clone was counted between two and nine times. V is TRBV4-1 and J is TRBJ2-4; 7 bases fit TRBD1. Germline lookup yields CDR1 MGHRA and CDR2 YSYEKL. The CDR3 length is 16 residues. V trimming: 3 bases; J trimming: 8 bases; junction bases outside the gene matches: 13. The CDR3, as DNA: TGCGCCAGCAGCCATCCGACAGGGCCCTTTAAGTACATTCAGTACTTC. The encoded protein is CASSHPTGPFKYIQYF.

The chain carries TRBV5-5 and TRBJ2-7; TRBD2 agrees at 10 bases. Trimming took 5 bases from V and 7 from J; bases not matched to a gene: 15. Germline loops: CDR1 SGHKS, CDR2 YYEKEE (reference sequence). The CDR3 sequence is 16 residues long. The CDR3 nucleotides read TGTGCCAGCAGGCGAGGTAACAGCGGGGGGGCGCGGGAGCAGTACTTC. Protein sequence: CASRRGNSGGAREQYF.

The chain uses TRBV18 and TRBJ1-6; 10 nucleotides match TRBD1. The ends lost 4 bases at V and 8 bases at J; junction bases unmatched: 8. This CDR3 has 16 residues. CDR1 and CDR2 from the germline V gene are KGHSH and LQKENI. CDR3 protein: CASSQWTGGRDSPLHF. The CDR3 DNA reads TGTGCCAGCTCACAATGGACAGGGGGTAGGGATTCACCCCTCCACTTT.